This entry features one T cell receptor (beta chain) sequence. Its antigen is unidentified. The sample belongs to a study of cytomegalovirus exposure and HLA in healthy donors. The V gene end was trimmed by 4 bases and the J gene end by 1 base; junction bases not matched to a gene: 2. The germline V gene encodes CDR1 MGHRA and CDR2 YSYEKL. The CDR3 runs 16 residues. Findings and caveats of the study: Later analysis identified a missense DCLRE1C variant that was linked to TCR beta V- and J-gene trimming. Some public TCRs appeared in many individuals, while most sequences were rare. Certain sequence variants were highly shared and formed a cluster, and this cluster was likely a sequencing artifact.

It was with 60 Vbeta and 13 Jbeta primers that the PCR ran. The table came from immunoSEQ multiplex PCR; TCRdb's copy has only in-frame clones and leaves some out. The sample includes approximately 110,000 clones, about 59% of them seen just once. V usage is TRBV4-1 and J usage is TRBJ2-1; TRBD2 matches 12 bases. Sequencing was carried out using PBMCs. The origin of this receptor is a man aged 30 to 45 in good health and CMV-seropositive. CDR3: CASSRTSGGSYNEQFF. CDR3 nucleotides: TGCGCCAGCAGCCGCACTAGCGGGGGGTCCTACAATGAGCAGTTCTTC.